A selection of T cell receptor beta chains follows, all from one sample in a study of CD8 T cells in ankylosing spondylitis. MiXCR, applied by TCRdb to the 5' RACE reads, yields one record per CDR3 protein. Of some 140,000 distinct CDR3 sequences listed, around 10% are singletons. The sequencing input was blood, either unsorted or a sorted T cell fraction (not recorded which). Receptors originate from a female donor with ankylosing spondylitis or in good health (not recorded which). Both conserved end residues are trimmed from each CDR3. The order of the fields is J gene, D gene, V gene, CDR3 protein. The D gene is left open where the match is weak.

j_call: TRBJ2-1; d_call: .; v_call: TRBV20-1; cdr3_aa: SASGIGFGAYNEQF
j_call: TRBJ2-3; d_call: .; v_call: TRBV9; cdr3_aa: ASSVEPWDTQY
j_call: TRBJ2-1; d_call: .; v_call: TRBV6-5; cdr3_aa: ASSYLLDSYNEQF
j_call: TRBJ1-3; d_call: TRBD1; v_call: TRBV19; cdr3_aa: ASSIRWDSSGNTIY
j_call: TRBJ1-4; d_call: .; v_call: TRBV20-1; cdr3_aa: SARGRDPREKLF
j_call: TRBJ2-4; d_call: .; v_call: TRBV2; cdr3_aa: ASSEAQGAKNIQY
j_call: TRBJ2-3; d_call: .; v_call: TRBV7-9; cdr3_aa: ASSLDGGTDTQY
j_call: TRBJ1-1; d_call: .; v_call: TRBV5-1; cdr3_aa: ASSFTGSPNTEAF
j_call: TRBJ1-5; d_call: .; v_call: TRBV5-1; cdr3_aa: ASSFDGGGWPQH
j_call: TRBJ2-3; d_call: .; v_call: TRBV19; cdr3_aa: ASSIGLADTQY
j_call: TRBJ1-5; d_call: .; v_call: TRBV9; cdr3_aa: ASSVGYTDQPQH
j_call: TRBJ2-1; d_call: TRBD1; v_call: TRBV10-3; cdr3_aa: ATGQASREQF
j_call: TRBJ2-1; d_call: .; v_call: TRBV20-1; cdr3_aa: SANGGLHSYNEQF
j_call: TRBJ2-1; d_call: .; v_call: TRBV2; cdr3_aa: ASLYDNEQF
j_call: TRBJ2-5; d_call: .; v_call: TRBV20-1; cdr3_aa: SARAYSREETQY
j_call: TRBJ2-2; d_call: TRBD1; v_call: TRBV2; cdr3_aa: ASSGRTGDTGELF
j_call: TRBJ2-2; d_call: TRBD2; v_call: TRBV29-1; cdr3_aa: SVEELGLGNTGELF
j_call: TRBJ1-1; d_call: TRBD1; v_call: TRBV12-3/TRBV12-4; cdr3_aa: ASSHRGFTEAF
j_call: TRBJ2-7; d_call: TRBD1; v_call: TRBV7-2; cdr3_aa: ASSFGPPGGEYEQY
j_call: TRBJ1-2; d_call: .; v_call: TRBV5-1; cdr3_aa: ASSLGLYGYT
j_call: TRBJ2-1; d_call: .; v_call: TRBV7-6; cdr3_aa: ASSLGAAYNEQF
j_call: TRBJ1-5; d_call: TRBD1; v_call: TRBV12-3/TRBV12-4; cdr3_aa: ASRLGQGGPQH
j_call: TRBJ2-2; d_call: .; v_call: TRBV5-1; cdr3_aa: ASSLAPGTKNTGELF
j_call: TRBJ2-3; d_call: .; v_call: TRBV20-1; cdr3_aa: SARWGLSTDTQY
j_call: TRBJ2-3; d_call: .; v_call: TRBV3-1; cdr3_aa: ASSPGVEGGTDTQY
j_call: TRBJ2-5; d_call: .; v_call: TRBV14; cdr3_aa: ASSQDNAGETQY
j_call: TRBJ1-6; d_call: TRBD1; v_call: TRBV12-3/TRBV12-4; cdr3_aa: ASSSLGTGDSPLH
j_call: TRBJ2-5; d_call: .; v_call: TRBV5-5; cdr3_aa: ASSIPGPQETQY
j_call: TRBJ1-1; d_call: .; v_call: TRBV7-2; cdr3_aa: ASSLGGVWSGRNFAF
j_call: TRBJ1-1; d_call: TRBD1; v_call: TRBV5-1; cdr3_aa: ASSQDRGRLVTEAF
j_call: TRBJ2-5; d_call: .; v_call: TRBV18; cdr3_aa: ASSRASEETQY
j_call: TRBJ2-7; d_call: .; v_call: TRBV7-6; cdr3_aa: ASSLVGGPQGAYEQY
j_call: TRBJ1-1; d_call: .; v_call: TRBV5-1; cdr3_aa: ASSLHKGEGNTEAF
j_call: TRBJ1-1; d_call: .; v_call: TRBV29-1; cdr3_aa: SVKSFNTEAF
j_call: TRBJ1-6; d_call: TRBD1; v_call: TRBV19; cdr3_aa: ASSIPRQGRDSPLH
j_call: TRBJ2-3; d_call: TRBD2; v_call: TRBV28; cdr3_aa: ASSFLAAGGTDTQY
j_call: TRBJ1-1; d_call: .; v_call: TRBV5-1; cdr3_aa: ASSLPQKDPSNTEAF
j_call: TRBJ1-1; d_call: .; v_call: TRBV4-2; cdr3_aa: ASSQEVAVRTEAF
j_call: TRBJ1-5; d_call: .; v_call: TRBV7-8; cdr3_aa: ASSLVSGTWQPQH
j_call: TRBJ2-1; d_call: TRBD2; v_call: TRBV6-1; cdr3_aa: ASSEVAGEQF
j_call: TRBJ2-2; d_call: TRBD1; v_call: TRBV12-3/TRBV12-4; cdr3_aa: ASRRDSSTGELF
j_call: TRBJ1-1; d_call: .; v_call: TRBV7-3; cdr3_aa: ASSQIQETGTEAF
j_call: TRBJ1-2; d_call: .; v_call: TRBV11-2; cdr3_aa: ASSYRTAKYGYT
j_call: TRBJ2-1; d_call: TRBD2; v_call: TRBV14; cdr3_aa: ASSQDMLAAYNEQF
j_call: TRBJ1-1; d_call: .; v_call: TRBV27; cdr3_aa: ASSLSNTGYWNTEAF
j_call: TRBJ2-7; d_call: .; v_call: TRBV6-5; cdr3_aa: ASSFLIRYEQY
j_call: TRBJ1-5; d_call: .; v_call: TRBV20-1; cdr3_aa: SAGPPGEPQH
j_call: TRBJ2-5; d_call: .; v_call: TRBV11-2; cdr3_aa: ASSSGYGETQY
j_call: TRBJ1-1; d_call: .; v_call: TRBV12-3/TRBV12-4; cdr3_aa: ASSPQLNTEAF
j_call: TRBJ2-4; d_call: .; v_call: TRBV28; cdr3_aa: ASSFGRAGGKNIQY
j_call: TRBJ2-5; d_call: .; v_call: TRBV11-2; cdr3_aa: ASSLGEKETQY
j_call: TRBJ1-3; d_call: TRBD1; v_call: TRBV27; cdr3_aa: ASSGQARNTIY
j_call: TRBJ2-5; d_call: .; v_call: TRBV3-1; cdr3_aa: ASSQLVWETQY
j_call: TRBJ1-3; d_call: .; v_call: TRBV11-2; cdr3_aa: ASSFSRDGNTIY
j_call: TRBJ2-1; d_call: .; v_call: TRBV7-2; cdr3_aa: ASSRQPTGYNEQF
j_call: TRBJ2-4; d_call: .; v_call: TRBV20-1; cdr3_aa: SAVPALAKNIQY
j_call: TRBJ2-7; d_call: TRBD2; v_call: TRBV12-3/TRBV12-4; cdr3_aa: ASSFLAGGSYEQY